The T cell receptor (beta chain) described here comes from a study of blood T cell repertoires in COVID-19. Study-wide context: The United States, Italy and Spain were the sources of the acute and convalescent COVID-19 samples. Sources were T cells, B-cell-depleted T cells, or PBMCs; the material itself was cDNA or gDNA.

V lost 0 bases, J lost 5 bases, and 16 bases lay in between. The CDR3 is 16 amino acids. Per the germline V gene, CDR1 is LGHNA and CDR2 is YSLEER. Using immunoSEQ multiplex PCR, the repertoire was profiled, and TCRdb retains in-frame clones only, with some absent. The sample holds tens of thousands of clones, under 90% seen once. This TCR derives from a human donor in a cohort sampled during active COVID-19. The specimen was peripheral blood. This chain links TRBV4-3 with TRBJ1-2; D remains ambiguous. CDR3 sequence (DNA): TGCGCCAGCAGCCAAGATTATCCAGGCACTCCATATGGCTACACCTTC. Translating it yields CASSQDYPGTPYGYTF.